Sequencing of this TCR beta chain was carried out in a study of blood T cell repertoires in COVID-19. Background on the study: Italy, Spain and the United States were the sources of the convalescent and acute COVID-19 samples. T cells, B-cell-depleted T cells, or PBMCs provided the cDNA or gDNA that served as material.

The CDR3 covers 14 residues. V trimming: 4 bases; J trimming: 4 bases; junction bases outside the gene matches: 4. CDR1 LGHDT and CDR2 YNNKEL come from the germline V gene (reference sequence). Per the authors' pipeline: Estimation of nucleated cell counts was performed using reference gene primer amplification. Data came from immunoSEQ multiplex PCR; TCRdb stores just in-frame clones and leaves some out. Clone size and V and J calls were adopted from that table, with D and trimming inferred from the DNA. The sample consists of 60,000 or so clones, 80% to 90% of them appearing once. V gene TRBV3-1 (or the pseudogene TRBV3-2) combines with J gene TRBJ2-7, with 10 nucleotides matching TRBD1. This receptor was taken from a human donor with active COVID-19. The donor label of this sample is uncertain. The sequenced sample was peripheral blood. CDR3 residues: CASSPRTGGYEQYF. CDR3 sequence (DNA): TGTGCCAGCAGCCCCCGGACAGGGGGATACGAGCAGTACTTC.